This TCR beta chain was identified in a study of T cell repertoires in cytomegalovirus infection. General study results and limits: In two of eight donors, the top clonotype was HLA-C-restricted CMV-specific.

TCRdb passed the reads through MiXCR, listing each CDR3 protein once. This sample has a few hundred thousand distinct CDR3 sequences, with approximately 40% found just once. This CDR3 is 15 amino acids long. Germline V CDR1 and CDR2: LNHDA, SQIVND (reference sequence). Unmatched junction bases numbered 10, after V lost 7 bases and J lost 4 bases. Points on this clonotype: Its antigen remains unknown.

The rearrangement uses TRBV19 and TRBJ2-1, with 7 positions matching TRBD2. The sample here was cultured PBMCs, taken from culture after CMV antigen stimulation. The sequence was collected from a human donor in good health (CMV status not recorded). Some clones in this sample may be carry-over from other donors' samples. CDR3: CASNGGRGLYNEQFF. The DNA for the CDR3 is TGTGCCAGTAACGGCGGGAGAGGGCTTTACAATGAGCAGTTCTTC.